Below, 14 T cell receptor beta chains from the same sample are listed, as sequenced in a study of Graves' ophthalmopathy and Graves' hyperthyroidism. Researchers took RNA transcripts and amplified TCR beta CDR3 regions from them. First-round RT-PCR used HTBI primers; second-round multiplex PCR followed. TCRdb re-called the multiplex PCR reads with MiXCR, one entry per CDR3 protein. This table has around 660,000 distinct CDR3 sequences, about two fifths appearing once. Material: peripheral blood. The receptors stem from an adult man with Graves' ophthalmopathy.

This clonotype was seen more than once but under ten times. This rearrangement joins TRBV3-1 to TRBJ2-7, with 10 nucleotides matching TRBD2. Per germline, CDR1 LGHDT and CDR2 YNNKEL (reference sequence). V lost 4 bases to trimming and J lost 4 bases; unmatched junction nucleotides: 4. The length of the CDR3 is 14 residues. The CDR3 DNA reads TGTGCCAGCAGCCGAACTAGCGGGACGTACGAGCAGTACTTC. This codes for CASSRTSGTYEQYF.

V usage is TRBV20-1 and J usage is TRBJ1-2, with unresolved D. Trimming took 5 bases from V and 6 from J, leaving 16 bases between them. Germline V gene sequence: CDR1 DFQATT, CDR2 SNEGSKA (reference sequence). CDR3 length: 13 amino acids. The CDR3 sequence: CSAVGRQVDGYTF. In nucleotides, the CDR3 is TGCAGTGCTGTAGGACGTCAGGTCGATGGCTACACCTTC.

In its sample, this clonotype was seen many times. This chain links TRBV29-1 with TRBJ1-3, with no clear D. The germline CDR1 and CDR2 sequences are SQVTM and ANQGSEA. CDR3 size: 13 residues. V was clipped by 6 bases and J by 0 bases, with 9 bases between them. DNA for the CDR3: TGCAGCGTCCACGTCCCCTCTGGAAACACCATATATTTT. Translation gives CSVHVPSGNTIYF.

The V and J genes are TRBV29-1 and TRBJ2-6, with 10 bases that match TRBD1. The CDR3 consists of 13 residues. Trimming at V came to 7 bases and at J to 11 bases, leaving 8 bases not matched to a gene. The germline V gene has CDR1 SQVTM and CDR2 ANQGSEA. The CDR3 spells CSAHGTGAYVLTF. The CDR3 DNA follows: TGCAGCGCCCACGGGACAGGGGCGTACGTCCTGACTTTC.

This clonotype appeared a single time. This rearrangement joins TRBV5-1 to TRBJ2-5; perhaps D is TRBD1 or TRBD2 (6 bases each). The CDR3 has 13 amino acids. Germline V gene sequence: CDR1 SGHRS, CDR2 YFSETQ. V was shortened by 4 bases and J by 5 bases, with 12 bases between the two germline ends. In DNA form, the CDR3 reads TGCGCCAGCAGCACGGGGGCGGTTGAGACCCAGTACTTC. Translation gives CASSTGAVETQYF.

The rearrangement uses TRBV12-3 or TRBV12-4 and TRBJ2-7; no firm D call. CDR3 length equals 13 residues. Deletions cut 4 bases from V and 4 bases from J, with 11 bases between. CDR3 amino acids: CASSYPPGYEQYF. The DNA for the CDR3 is TGTGCCAGCAGTTACCCCCCCGGGTACGAGCAGTACTTC.

V and J are TRBV14 and TRBJ1-4; D gene uncertain. The CDR3 is made up of 15 amino acids. Germline lookup yields CDR1 SGHDN and CDR2 FVKESK. V lost 3 bases and J 8 bases, leaving 16 bases between the germline ends. The CDR3 nucleotides read TGTGCCAGCAGCCATCTGGGCGGGCAAGGGGAAAAACTGTTTTTT. As protein: CASSHLGGQGEKLFF.

With respect to this clonotype: Without the conserved terminal phenylalanine or tryptophan, this CDR3 likely stems from a read error. The chain combines TRBV2 with TRBJ2-7; D not certain. Germline loops: CDR1 SNHLY, CDR2 FYNNEI. With 5 bases removed from V and 2 bases from J, the gap between germline ends came to 10 bases. This CDR3 region has 13 residues. The CDR3 is CASSPAGPYEQYL. The CDR3 DNA is TGTGCCAGCAGTCCCGCCGGACCCTACGAGCAGTACCTC.

This clonotype was seen a few times. The germline gene is not matched at one end of the junction; a read error may be the cause. This chain joins TRBV7-9 and TRBJ1-6, with D hard to call. This CDR3 region has 16 residues. Per the germline V gene, CDR1 is SEHNR and CDR2 is FQNEAQ (reference sequence). CDR3 in amino acids: CASSQAGSGYNSPLHF. CDR3 nucleotides: TGCGCCAGCAGCCAAGCCGGTAGCGGGTATAATTCACCCCTCCACTTT.

The chain uses TRBV10-3 and TRBJ2-6, with 7 bases aligning to TRBD1. This CDR3 has 14 residues. Looked up from germline, CDR1 is ENHRY and CDR2 is SYGVKD. The V segment lost 10 bases and the J segment 4 bases; nucleotides outside the gene matches: 7. The CDR3 nucleotides read TGTGCCACCCGAGCGGACAGGGGGGCCAACGTCCTGACTTTC. Protein product: CATRADRGANVLTF.

This clonotype has only one observation. The CDR3 loop is CASSLGASGGNVLTF. In DNA, the CDR3 is TGTGCCAGCAGCTTAGGGGCGTCGGGGGGAAACGTCCTGACTTTC. The chain couples TRBV11-2 to TRBJ2-6; 7 bases are a match to TRBD2. The germline gives CDR1 SGHAT, CDR2 FQNNGV. The length of the CDR3 is 15 residues. With 1 base clipped from V and 10 bases from J, the junction kept 7 bases outside the gene matches.

Note on this clonotype: A much larger clone differs from this one at a single base, so this may be a read error. This chain connects TRBV7-8 to TRBJ2-5; no reliable D call. Trimming stripped 10 bases from V and 4 bases from J, with 22 bases between. CDR1 and CDR2 (germline): SGHVS, FQNEAQ. This CDR3 spans 15 amino acids. This CDR3 is CAISDFQALLETQYF. In DNA, the CDR3 is TGTGCCATCAGTGACTTTCAAGCGCTACTAGAGACCCAGTACTTC.

This clonotype was seen only a few times. The J gene is TRBJ2-1, the V gene TRBV6-4; D is perhaps TRBD1 (5 bases). Trimming took off 3 bases at V and 3 bases at J, with 12 bases between the two ends. The length of the CDR3 is 15 residues. Germline CDR1 is MRHNA and CDR2 is SNTAGT. CDR3 protein: CASSEGQGGYNEQFF. The CDR3 nucleotides read TGTGCCAGCAGTGAAGGGCAGGGTGGCTACAATGAGCAGTTCTTC.

J is TRBJ2-2 and V is TRBV5-1; 9 positions agree with TRBD1. This CDR3 has 16 amino acids. J was trimmed by 0 bases and V by 7 bases; bases with no gene match: 7. Germline lookup yields CDR1 SGHRS and CDR2 YFSETQ. Written as DNA, the CDR3 is TGCGCCAGCGCATTTTGGACAGGGGCGAACACCGGGGAGCTGTTTTTT. Protein product: CASAFWTGANTGELFF.